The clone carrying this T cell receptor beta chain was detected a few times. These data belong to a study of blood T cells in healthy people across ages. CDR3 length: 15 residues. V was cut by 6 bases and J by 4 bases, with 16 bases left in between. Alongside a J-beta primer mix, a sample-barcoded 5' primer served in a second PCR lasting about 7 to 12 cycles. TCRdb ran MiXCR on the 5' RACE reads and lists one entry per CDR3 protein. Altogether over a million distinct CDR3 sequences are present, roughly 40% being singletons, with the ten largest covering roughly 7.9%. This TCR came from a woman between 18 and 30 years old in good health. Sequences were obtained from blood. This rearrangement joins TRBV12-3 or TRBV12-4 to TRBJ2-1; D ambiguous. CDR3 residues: CASSPAASSYNEQFF. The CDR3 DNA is TGTGCCAGCAGCCCGGCGGCTAGTTCGTACAATGAGCAGTTCTTC.